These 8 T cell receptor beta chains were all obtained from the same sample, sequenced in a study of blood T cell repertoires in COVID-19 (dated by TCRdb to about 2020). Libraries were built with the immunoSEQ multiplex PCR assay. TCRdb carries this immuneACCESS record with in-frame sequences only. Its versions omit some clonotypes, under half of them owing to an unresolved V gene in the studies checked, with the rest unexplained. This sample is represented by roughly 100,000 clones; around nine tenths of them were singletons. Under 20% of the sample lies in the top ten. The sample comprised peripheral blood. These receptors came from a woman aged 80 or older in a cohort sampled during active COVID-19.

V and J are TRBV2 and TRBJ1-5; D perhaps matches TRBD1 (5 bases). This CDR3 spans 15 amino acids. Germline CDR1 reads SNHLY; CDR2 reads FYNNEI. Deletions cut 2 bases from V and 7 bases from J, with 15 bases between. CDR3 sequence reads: CASSEIGAPGQPQHF. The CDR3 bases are TGTGCCAGCAGTGAAATAGGGGCTCCCGGACAGCCCCAGCATTTT.

CDR3 loop: CASSSGAGESNQPQHF. As DNA, the CDR3 is TGTGCCAGCAGCTCTGGGGCAGGGGAGAGCAATCAGCCCCAGCATTTT. The rearrangement uses TRBV7-6 and TRBJ1-5; perhaps TRBD1 as D (6 bases). The germline V gene has CDR1 SGHVS and CDR2 FNYEAQ. The V and J ends lost 4 bases and 1 base respectively, with 14 bases between them. The CDR3 has 16 amino acids.

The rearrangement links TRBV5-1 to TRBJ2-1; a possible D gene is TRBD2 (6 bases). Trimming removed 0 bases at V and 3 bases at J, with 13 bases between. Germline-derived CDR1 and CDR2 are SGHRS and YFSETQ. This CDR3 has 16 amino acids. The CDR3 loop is CASSLGGALNYNEQFF. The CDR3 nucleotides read TGCGCCAGCAGCTTGGGCGGGGCCCTGAACTACAATGAGCAGTTCTTC.

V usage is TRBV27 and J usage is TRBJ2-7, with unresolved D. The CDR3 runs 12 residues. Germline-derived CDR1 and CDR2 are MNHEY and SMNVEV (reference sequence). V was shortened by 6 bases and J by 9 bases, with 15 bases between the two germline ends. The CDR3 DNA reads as TGTGCCAGCAGGTCGGTATCTAGTAGGCAGTACTTC. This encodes CASRSVSSRQYF.

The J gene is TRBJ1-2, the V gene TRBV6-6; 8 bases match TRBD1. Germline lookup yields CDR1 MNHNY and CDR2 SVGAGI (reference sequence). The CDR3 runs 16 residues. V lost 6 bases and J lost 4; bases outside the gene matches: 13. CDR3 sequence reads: CASRANNQGAGYGYTF. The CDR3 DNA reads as TGTGCCAGCAGAGCCAACAATCAGGGGGCGGGCTATGGCTACACCTTC.

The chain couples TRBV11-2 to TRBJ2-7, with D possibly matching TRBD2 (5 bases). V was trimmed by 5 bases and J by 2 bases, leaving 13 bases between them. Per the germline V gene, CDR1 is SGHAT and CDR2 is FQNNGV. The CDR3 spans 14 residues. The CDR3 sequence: CASSDGLGTYEQYF. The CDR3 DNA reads TGTGCCAGCAGCGACGGACTTGGGACCTACGAGCAGTACTTC.

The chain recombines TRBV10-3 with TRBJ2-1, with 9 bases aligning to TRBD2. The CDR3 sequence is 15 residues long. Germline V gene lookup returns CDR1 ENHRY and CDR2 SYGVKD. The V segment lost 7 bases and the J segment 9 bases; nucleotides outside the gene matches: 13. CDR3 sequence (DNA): TGTGCCATCACAGCGGGAGGAGAATTGGGGGTTGAGCAGTTCTTC. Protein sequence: CAITAGGELGVEQFF.

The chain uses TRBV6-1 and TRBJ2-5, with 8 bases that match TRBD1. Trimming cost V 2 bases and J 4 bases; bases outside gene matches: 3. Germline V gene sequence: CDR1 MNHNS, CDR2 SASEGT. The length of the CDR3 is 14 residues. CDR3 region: CASSERTGLETQYF. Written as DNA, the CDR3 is TGTGCCAGCAGTGAAAGGACAGGGTTAGAGACCCAGTACTTC.